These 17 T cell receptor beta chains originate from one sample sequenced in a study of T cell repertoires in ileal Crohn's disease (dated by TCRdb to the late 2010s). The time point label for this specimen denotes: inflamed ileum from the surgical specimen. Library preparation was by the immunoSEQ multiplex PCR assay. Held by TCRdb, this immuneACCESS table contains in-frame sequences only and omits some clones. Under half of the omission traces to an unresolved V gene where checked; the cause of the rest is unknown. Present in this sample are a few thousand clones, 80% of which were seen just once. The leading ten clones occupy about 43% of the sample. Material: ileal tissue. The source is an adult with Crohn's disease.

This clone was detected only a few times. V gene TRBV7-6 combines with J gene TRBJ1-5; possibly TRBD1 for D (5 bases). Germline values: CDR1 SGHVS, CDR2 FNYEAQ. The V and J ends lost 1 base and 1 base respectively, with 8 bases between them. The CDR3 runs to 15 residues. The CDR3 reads CASSLGGASNQPQHF. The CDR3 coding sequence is TGTGCCAGCAGCTTAGGCGGGGCGAGCAATCAGCCCCAGCATTTT. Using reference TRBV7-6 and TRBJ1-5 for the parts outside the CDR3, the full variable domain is GAGVSQSPRYKVTKRGQDVALRCDPISGHVSLYWYRQALGQGPEFLTYFNYEAQQDKSGLPNDRFSAERPEGSISTLTIQRTEQRDSAMYRCASSLGGASNQPQHFGDGTRLSIL.

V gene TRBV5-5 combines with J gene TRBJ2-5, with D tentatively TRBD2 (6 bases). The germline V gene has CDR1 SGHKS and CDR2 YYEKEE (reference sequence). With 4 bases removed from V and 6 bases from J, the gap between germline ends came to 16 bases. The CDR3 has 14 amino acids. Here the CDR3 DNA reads TGTGCCAGCAGCCTGCTCGTGGGGGGTAAGACCCAGTACTTC. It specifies CASSLLVGGKTQYF.

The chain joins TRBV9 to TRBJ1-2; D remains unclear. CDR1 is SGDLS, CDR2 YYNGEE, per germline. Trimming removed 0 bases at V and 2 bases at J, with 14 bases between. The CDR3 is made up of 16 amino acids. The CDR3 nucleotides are TGTGCCAGCAGCGTAGGCCCGATGGCGGCGAACTATGGCTACACCTTC. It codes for CASSVGPMAANYGYTF.

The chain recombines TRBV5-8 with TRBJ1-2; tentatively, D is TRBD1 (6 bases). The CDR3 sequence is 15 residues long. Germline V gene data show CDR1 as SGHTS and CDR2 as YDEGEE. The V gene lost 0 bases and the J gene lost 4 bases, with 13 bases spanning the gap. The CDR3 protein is CASSLAVGGGYGYTF. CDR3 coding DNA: TGTGCCAGCAGCTTGGCCGTCGGGGGCGGCTATGGCTACACCTTC.

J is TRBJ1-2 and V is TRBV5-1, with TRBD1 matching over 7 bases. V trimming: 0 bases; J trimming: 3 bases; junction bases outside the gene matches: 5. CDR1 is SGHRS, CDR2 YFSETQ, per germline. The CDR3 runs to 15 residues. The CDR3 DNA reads TGCGCCAGCAGCTTGGAGGGACAGACGTACTATGGCTACACCTTC. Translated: CASSLEGQTYYGYTF.

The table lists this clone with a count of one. The CDR3 nucleotides read TGTGCCACCAGCAGAGACGGGTCAGGATCCTACGAGCAGTACTTC. It specifies CATSRDGSGSYEQYF. The chain recombines TRBV15 with TRBJ2-7; no definite D call. Deletions cut 0 bases from V and 1 base from J, with 10 bases between. This CDR3 comprises 15 residues. The germline gives CDR1 LNHNV, CDR2 YYDKDF (reference sequence). Combining the CDR3 with reference TRBV15 and TRBJ2-7 gives the whole variable domain DAMVIQNPRYQVTQFGKPVTLSCSQTLNHNVMYWYQQKSSQAPKLLFHYYDKDFNNEADTPDNFQSRRPNTSFCFLDIRSPGLGDTAMYLCATSRDGSGSYEQYFGPGTRLTVT.

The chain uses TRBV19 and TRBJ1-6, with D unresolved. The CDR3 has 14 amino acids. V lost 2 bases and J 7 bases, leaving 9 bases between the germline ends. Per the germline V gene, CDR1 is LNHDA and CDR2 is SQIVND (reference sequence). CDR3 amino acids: CASSINPSNSPLHF. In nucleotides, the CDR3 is TGTGCCAGTAGTATAAACCCCAGCAATTCACCCCTCCACTTT.

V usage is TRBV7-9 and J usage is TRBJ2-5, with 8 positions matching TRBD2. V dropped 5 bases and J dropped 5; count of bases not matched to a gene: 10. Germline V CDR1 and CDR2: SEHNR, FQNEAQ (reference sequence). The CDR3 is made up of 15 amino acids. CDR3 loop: CASSPGIAGRETQYF. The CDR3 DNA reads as TGTGCCAGCAGCCCCGGGATAGCGGGGCGCGAGACCCAGTACTTC.

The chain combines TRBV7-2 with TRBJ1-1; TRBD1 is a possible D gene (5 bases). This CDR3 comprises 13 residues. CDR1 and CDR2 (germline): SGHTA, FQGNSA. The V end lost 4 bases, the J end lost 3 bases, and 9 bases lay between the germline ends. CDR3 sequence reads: CASSYEGYTEAFF. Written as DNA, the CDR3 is TGTGCCAGCAGCTATGAGGGGTACACTGAAGCTTTCTTT.

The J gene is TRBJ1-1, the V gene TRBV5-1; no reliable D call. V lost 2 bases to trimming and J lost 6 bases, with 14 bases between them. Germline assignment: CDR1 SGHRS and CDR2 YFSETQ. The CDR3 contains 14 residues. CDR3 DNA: TGCGCCAGCAGCTTCGGGGATCCCTCCTCTGAAGCTTTCTTT. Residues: CASSFGDPSSEAFF.

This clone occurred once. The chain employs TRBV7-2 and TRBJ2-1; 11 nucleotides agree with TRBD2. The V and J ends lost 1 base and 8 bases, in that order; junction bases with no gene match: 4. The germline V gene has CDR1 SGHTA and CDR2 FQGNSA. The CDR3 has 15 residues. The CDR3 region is CASSLVAGGPDEQFF. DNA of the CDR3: TGTGCCAGCAGCTTAGTAGCGGGGGGGCCTGATGAGCAGTTCTTC.

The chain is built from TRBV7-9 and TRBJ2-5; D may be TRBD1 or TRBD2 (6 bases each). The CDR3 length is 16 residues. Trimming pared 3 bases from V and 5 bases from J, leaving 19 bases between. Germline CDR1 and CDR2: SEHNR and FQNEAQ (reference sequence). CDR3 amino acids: CASSFFPRGGGETQYF. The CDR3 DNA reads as TGTGCCAGCAGCTTTTTCCCCAGGGGTGGAGGGGAGACCCAGTACTTC.

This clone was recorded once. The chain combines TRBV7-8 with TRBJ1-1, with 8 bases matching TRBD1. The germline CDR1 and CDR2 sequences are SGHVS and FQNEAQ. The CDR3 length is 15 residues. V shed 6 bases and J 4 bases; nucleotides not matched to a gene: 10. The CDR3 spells CASSQAQGAGTEAFF. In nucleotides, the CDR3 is TGTGCCAGCAGTCAAGCTCAGGGGGCAGGCACTGAAGCTTTCTTT.

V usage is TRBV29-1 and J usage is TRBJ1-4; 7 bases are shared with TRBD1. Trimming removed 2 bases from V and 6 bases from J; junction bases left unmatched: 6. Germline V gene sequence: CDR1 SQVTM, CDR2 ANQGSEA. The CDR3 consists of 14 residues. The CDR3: CSVENPGQDEKLFF. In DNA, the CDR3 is TGCAGCGTTGAAAACCCCGGACAGGATGAAAAACTGTTTTTT.

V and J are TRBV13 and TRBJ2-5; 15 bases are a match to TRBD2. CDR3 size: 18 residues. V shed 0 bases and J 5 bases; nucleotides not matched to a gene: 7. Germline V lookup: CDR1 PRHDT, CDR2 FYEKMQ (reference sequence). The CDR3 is CASSLGGLAGGLRETQYF. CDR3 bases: TGTGCCAGCAGCTTAGGAGGACTAGCGGGGGGGCTTCGGGAGACCCAGTACTTC.

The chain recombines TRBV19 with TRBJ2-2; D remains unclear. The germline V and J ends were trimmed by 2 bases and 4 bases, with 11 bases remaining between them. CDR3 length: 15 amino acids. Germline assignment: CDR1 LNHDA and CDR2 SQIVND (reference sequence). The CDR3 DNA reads TGTGCCAGTAGTATACGGGCAGGATCCACCGGGGAGCTGTTTTTT. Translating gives CASSIRAGSTGELFF.

CDR3 DNA: TGTGCCAGCAGCTCCAACAGGGGTTCCTATGGCTACACCTTC. It specifies CASSSNRGSYGYTF. This chain uses TRBV5-6 with TRBJ1-2; 7 nucleotides agree with TRBD1. The germline gives CDR1 SGHDT, CDR2 YYEEEE. The CDR3 consists of 14 residues. The V segment lost 3 bases and the J segment 4 bases; nucleotides outside the gene matches: 6.